What follows are 27 T cell receptor beta chains derived from one specimen sequenced in a study of blood T cell repertoires in COVID-19 (dated by TCRdb to between 2020 and 2021). The method behind the library was the immunoSEQ multiplex PCR assay. Sourced from immuneACCESS, this table was stored by TCRdb with only in-frame sequences that have V and J called. A share of the clones is absent; for the studies checked, an unresolved V gene accounts for under half, and the remainder has no known explanation. For this sample the table gives 400,000 to 550,000 clones, of which around nine tenths were detected only once. The top ten hold roughly 2% of the sample. Sequenced material: PBMCs or T cells enriched from blood (not recorded which). All receptors come from a woman aged 18-35 years with acute COVID-19.

The V gene is TRBV7-9, the J gene TRBJ2-1; 7 bases are a match to TRBD2. Germline V gene data show CDR1 as SEHNR and CDR2 as FQNEAQ (reference sequence). The CDR3 sequence is 15 residues long. The V gene end was trimmed by 5 bases and the J gene end by 0 bases; junction bases not matched to a gene: 4. CDR3 sequence reads: CASSERDASYNEQFF. The CDR3 nucleotides are TGTGCCAGCAGCGAGCGGGATGCCTCCTACAATGAGCAGTTCTTC.

The chain recombines TRBV5-1 with TRBJ2-3, with D uncertain. Germline CDR1 is SGHRS and CDR2 is YFSETQ. The CDR3 consists of 14 residues. V was clipped by 6 bases and J by 5 bases, with 16 bases between them. CDR3 amino acids: CASTQGPAVDTQYF. The CDR3 DNA reads as TGCGCCAGCACCCAAGGCCCGGCGGTAGATACGCAGTATTTT.

Of note for this clone: This sample also contains other DNA sequences that code for the same CDR3. This chain joins TRBV7-3 and TRBJ1-1; no firm D call. Per the germline V gene, CDR1 is SGHTA and CDR2 is FQGTGA. This CDR3 contains 13 residues. Trimming stripped 5 bases from V and 0 bases from J, with 7 bases between. This CDR3 is CASSVTVNTEAFF. The CDR3, as DNA: TGTGCCAGCAGCGTTACAGTGAACACTGAAGCTTTCTTT. Based on the CDR3 plus reference TRBV7-3 and TRBJ1-1, the full variable domain is GAGVSQTPSNKVTEKGKYVELRCDPISGHTALYWYRQSLGQGPEFLIYFQGTGAADDSGLPNDRFFAVRPEGSVSTLKIQRTERGDSAVYLCASSVTVNTEAFFGQGTRLTVV.

This chain connects TRBV3-1 (or the pseudogene TRBV3-2) to TRBJ1-1; D remains ambiguous. The CDR3 runs 14 residues. In germline, CDR1 is LGHDT, CDR2 YNNKEL (reference sequence). The V end was cut by 3 bases, the J end by 5 bases, with 13 bases between. CDR3 in amino acids: CASSQGSRRTEAFF. The CDR3 DNA sequence: TGTGCCAGCAGCCAGGGCAGTCGAAGGACTGAAGCTTTCTTT.

The CDR3 reads CASRWGLAQAYEQYF. The CDR3 bases are TGTGCCAGCAGGTGGGGACTAGCGCAAGCCTACGAGCAGTACTTC. V gene TRBV28 combines with J gene TRBJ2-7; 10 bases are a match to TRBD2. The CDR3 has 15 amino acids. Germline V gene lookup returns CDR1 MDHEN and CDR2 SYDVKM. Unmatched junction bases numbered 7, after V lost 6 bases and J lost 2 bases.

The genes are TRBV19 and TRBJ1-1, with TRBD1 matching 8 bases. The CDR3 spans 12 residues. The V gene end was trimmed by 8 bases and the J gene end by 6 bases; junction bases not matched to a gene: 5. Germline loops: CDR1 LNHDA, CDR2 SQIVND (reference sequence). The CDR3 loop is CASVDREAEAFF. The CDR3 DNA reads as TGTGCCAGTGTGGACAGGGAAGCTGAAGCTTTCTTT.

V gene TRBV9 combines with J gene TRBJ1-5; 8 bases align to TRBD1. J gave up 0 bases and V 3 bases, and 5 bases lay outside the gene matches. In germline, CDR1 is SGDLS, CDR2 YYNGEE. CDR3 length: 16 residues. The CDR3 region is CASSDGTGYSNQPQHF. DNA for the CDR3: TGTGCCAGCAGCGACGGGACAGGTTATAGCAATCAGCCCCAGCATTTT.

The rearrangement uses TRBV24-1 and TRBJ1-2, with 7 bases matching TRBD1. Germline CDR1 is KGHDR and CDR2 is SFDVKD. The CDR3 has 13 amino acids. Losses at the gene ends were 4 bases for V and 6 bases for J; bases not matched to a gene: 4. CDR3 DNA sequence: TGTGCCACCAGTGACAACACAGGGGATGGCTACACCTTC. As protein: CATSDNTGDGYTF.

This chain connects TRBV20-1 to TRBJ1-5, with 7 bases that match TRBD1. Trimming cost V 3 bases and J 0 bases; bases outside gene matches: 5. The CDR3 runs 15 residues. CDR1 DFQATT and CDR2 SNEGSKA come from the germline V gene (reference sequence). The CDR3 reads CSASRGPNSNQPQHF. CDR3 DNA sequence: TGCAGTGCTAGTAGGGGGCCAAATAGCAATCAGCCCCAGCATTTT.

The rearrangement uses TRBV25-1 and TRBJ1-2, with 9 bases fitting TRBD1. Trimming at V came to 8 bases and at J to 7 bases, leaving 8 bases not matched to a gene. This CDR3 is 13 amino acids long. Germline lookup yields CDR1 MGHDK and CDR2 SYGVNS. CDR3 sequence reads: CASGPGQGFGYTF. CDR3 bases: TGTGCCAGCGGACCGGGACAGGGTTTTGGCTACACCTTC.

This chain uses TRBV9 with TRBJ2-1; TRBD2 aligns across 11 bases. The germline V gene encodes CDR1 SGDLS and CDR2 YYNGEE. The CDR3 extends over 15 amino acids. V lost 3 bases to trimming and J lost 9 bases; unmatched junction nucleotides: 8. In DNA, the CDR3 is TGTGCCAGCAGCGAGATAGCGGGAGGGCCGGGTGAGCAGTTCTTC. Amino acids: CASSEIAGGPGEQFF. Using reference TRBV9 and TRBJ2-1 for the parts outside the CDR3, the full variable domain is DSGVTQTPKHLITATGQRVTLRCSPRSGDLSVYWYQQSLDQGLQFLIQYYNGEERAKGNILERFSAQQFPDLHSELNLSSLELGDSALYFCASSEIAGGPGEQFFGPGTRLTVL.

This chain joins TRBV6-2 or TRBV6-3 and TRBJ1-5; a possible D gene is TRBD1 (6 bases). With 0 bases removed from V and 3 bases from J, the gap between germline ends came to 9 bases. The CDR3 is 15 amino acids. Germline V gene lookup returns CDR1 MNHEY and CDR2 SVGEGT. For the CDR3, the DNA is TGTGCCAGCAGTTACTCCAGACAGGACAATCAGCCCCAGCATTTT. Translated, it gives CASSYSRQDNQPQHF.

The gene calls are TRBV5-1 and TRBJ2-5; 11 nucleotides agree with TRBD1. The CDR3 consists of 15 residues. J gave up 5 bases and V 4 bases, and 7 bases lay outside the gene matches. CDR1 and CDR2 (germline): SGHRS, YFSETQ. This chain's CDR3 is CASSTGQGAQETQYF. The CDR3 nucleotides are TGCGCCAGCAGCACCGGACAGGGGGCGCAGGAGACCCAGTACTTC. The variable domain in full, with the rest retrieved from reference TRBV5-1 and TRBJ2-5, is KAGVTQTPRYLIKTRGQQVTLSCSPISGHRSVSWYQQTPGQGLQFLFEYFSETQRNKGNFPGRFSGRQFSNSRSEMNVSTLELGDSALYLCASSTGQGAQETQYFGPGTRLLVL.

V is TRBV5-1 and J is TRBJ2-3; TRBD1 aligns across 9 bases. V trimming: 0 bases; J trimming: 2 bases; junction bases outside the gene matches: 4. Germline V gives CDR1 SGHRS, CDR2 YFSETQ. This CDR3 contains 16 residues. CDR3 in DNA: TGCGCCAGCAGCTTGGGTCGGGACAGGGTCACAGATACGCAGTATTTT. Translated, it gives CASSLGRDRVTDTQYF. The full variable domain, in which reference TRBV5-1 and TRBJ2-3 provide the parts outside the CDR3, is KAGVTQTPRYLIKTRGQQVTLSCSPISGHRSVSWYQQTPGQGLQFLFEYFSETQRNKGNFPGRFSGRQFSNSRSEMNVSTLELGDSALYLCASSLGRDRVTDTQYFGPGTRLTVL.

This chain connects TRBV12-5 to TRBJ2-4; TRBD2 agrees at 14 bases. After removal of 3 bases from V and 0 bases from J, the junction contained 13 bases not matched to a gene. There are 21 residues in the CDR3. Per germline, CDR1 LGHNT and CDR2 FRNRAP. This chain's CDR3 is CASGFPHGLAGGALAKNIQYF. CDR3 bases: TGTGCTAGTGGTTTTCCCCACGGACTAGCGGGAGGTGCACTAGCCAAAAACATTCAGTACTTC.

V usage is TRBV27 and J usage is TRBJ1-6; D might be TRBD1 (5 bases). Trimming stripped 6 bases from V and 7 bases from J, with 10 bases between. The CDR3 spans 13 residues. Germline-derived CDR1 and CDR2 are MNHEY and SMNVEV (reference sequence). DNA of the CDR3: TGTGCCAGCAGGGTCAACAGGAATTCACCCCTCCACTTT. Translation gives CASRVNRNSPLHF.

The V call is TRBV21-1, the J call TRBJ1-3; TRBD1, the table's D call, was not compared with the DNA. TRBV21-1 counts as a pseudogene. The CDR3 consists of 19 residues. In nucleotides, the CDR3 is TGTGCCAGCAGCAAACCAAACACGACAGGTGCCGGCTCTGGAAACACCATATATTTT. Its translation is CASSKPNTTGAGSGNTIYF.

The rearrangement links TRBV7-9 to TRBJ1-3, with D possibly matching TRBD1 (6 bases). CDR1 SEHNR and CDR2 FQNEAQ come from the germline V gene (reference sequence). The CDR3 is 17 amino acids. V shed 0 bases and J shed 4 bases, with 16 bases lying between them. The CDR3 loop reads CASSLALGEGTGNTIYF. CDR3 nucleotides: TGTGCCAGCAGCTTAGCGCTCGGTGAGGGGACAGGAAACACCATATATTTT.

The chain couples TRBV18 to TRBJ2-7; 11 bases align to TRBD1. This CDR3 region has 16 residues. J lost 6 bases, V lost 3 bases, and 10 bases had no gene match. CDR1 KGHSH and CDR2 LQKENI come from the germline V gene. The chain's CDR3 is CASSPYTGTGGGEQYF. CDR3 DNA: TGTGCCAGCTCACCCTATACCGGGACAGGGGGTGGCGAGCAGTACTTC.

J is TRBJ1-2 and V is TRBV29-1; TRBD1 is a possible D gene (6 bases). Trimming shortened V by 5 bases and J by 10 bases, and 20 bases separated the two germline ends. Germline V lookup: CDR1 SQVTM, CDR2 ANQGSEA. The CDR3 sequence is 13 residues long. CDR3 in DNA: TGCAGCGTTTCGCCCACAGGGTCCGGGTTCTACACCTTC. It translates to CSVSPTGSGFYTF.

Comments on this clone: Other DNA variants within this sample encode the same CDR3. V is TRBV29-1 and J is TRBJ2-1; possible D gene TRBD2, 5 bases. This CDR3 has 15 residues. Germline V gene lookup returns CDR1 SQVTM and CDR2 ANQGSEA. V was trimmed by 6 bases and J by 0 bases, leaving 15 bases between them. The CDR3: CSVRAGVSSYNEQFF. CDR3 in DNA: TGCAGCGTGAGGGCAGGAGTGAGCTCCTACAATGAGCAGTTCTTC.

The chain couples TRBV27 to TRBJ2-1, with TRBD2 identical over 11 bases. The V segment lost 5 bases and the J segment 10 bases; nucleotides outside the gene matches: 7. This CDR3 has 14 residues. Germline assignment: CDR1 MNHEY and CDR2 SMNVEV (reference sequence). The CDR3 DNA follows: TGTGCCAGCAGTATGACTAGCGGGACTACGGAGCAGTTCTTC. Its translation: CASSMTSGTTEQFF.

The rearrangement links TRBV7-9 to TRBJ1-2, with a weak D call TRBD1 (6 bases). The V end lost 5 bases, the J end lost 8 bases, and 24 bases lay between the germline ends. CDR1 is SEHNR, CDR2 FQNEAQ, per germline (reference sequence). CDR3 length equals 16 residues. As DNA, the CDR3 is TGTGCCAGCAGCGTCCGGGACAACTCCCCCCTGGTCGGCTACACCTTC. Protein product: CASSVRDNSPLVGYTF. The full variable domain, rest sourced from reference TRBV7-9 and TRBJ1-2, is DTGVSQNPRHKITKRGQNVTFRCDPISEHNRLYWYRQTLGQGPEFLTYFQNEAQLEKSRLLSDRFSAERPKGSFSTLEIQRTEQGDSAMYLCASSVRDNSPLVGYTFGSGTRLTVV.

The gene calls are TRBV5-1 and TRBJ1-1; TRBD1 matches at 11 bases. The J segment lost 4 bases and the V segment lost 4 bases, leaving 6 bases of the junction unmatched. This CDR3 contains 15 residues. The V gene's germline CDR1 is SGHRS and CDR2 YFSETQ. The CDR3 is CASSVSGTGGTEAFF. CDR3 nucleotide sequence: TGCGCCAGCAGCGTGTCCGGGACAGGGGGCACTGAAGCTTTCTTT.

This clone was detected only a few times. The V gene is TRBV27, the J gene TRBJ2-7; D gene uncertain. CDR1 is MNHEY, CDR2 SMNVEV, per germline (reference sequence). Trimming removed 5 bases at V and 6 bases at J, with 17 bases between. The CDR3 is 14 amino acids. The CDR3 DNA is TGTGCCAGCAGTCCCGGAAGCAGGTCCGGCGAGCAGTACTTC. Translating it yields CASSPGSRSGEQYF.

The chain is built from TRBV19 and TRBJ1-5; D uncertain. Looked up from germline, CDR1 is LNHDA and CDR2 is SQIVND (reference sequence). This CDR3 has 13 residues. Trimming stripped 5 bases from V and 7 bases from J, with 12 bases between. In nucleotides, the CDR3 is TGTGCCAGTAGTCAAGCAGGCAGCCAGCCCCAGCATTTT. Protein sequence: CASSQAGSQPQHF.

The rearrangement links TRBV19 to TRBJ1-2, with D perhaps TRBD1 (6 bases). Germline CDR1 LNHDA, CDR2 SQIVND (reference sequence). The CDR3 spans 14 residues. V was pared by 4 bases and J by 0 bases, with 9 bases between. This chain's CDR3 is CASSRGQTNYGYTF. CDR3 nucleotide sequence: TGTGCCAGTAGTAGGGGGCAGACTAACTATGGCTACACCTTC.